This T cell receptor beta chain appears in the sequencing data of a study of blood T cells in healthy people across ages. On this clonotype itself: At one end, the junction sequence differs from germline, possibly due to a read error.

Germline V gives CDR1 SNHLY, CDR2 FYNNEI. The CDR3 contains 15 residues. Healthy Russian Caucasian donors spanned ages roughly 6 to 90 years. For the second PCR, which ran for 7 to 11 cycles, a sample-barcoded 5' primer and a J-beta primer mix were used. Each TCR beta cDNA got a 12-nucleotide random molecular identifier. TCRdb ran MiXCR on the 5' RACE reads and lists one entry per CDR3 protein. The sample shows 1,500,000 or so distinct CDR3 sequences, roughly 43% of them seen only once. This chain connects TRBV2 to TRBJ2-7; D is unclear. The J call may be mistaken, given a closer DNA end match to TRBJ2-4. The receptor was isolated from a woman younger than 35 in good health. The sequenced sample consisted of blood. Here the CDR3 reads CASSEGSPVVNIQYF. DNA of the CDR3: TGTGCCAGTAGTGAAGGGTCCCCCGTTGTAAACATTCAGTACTTC.